This passage covers 29 T cell receptor beta chains from one sample sequenced in a study of blood T cell repertoires in COVID-19. TCRdb's copy holds only in-frame clones and misses some; the assay was immunoSEQ multiplex PCR. The repertoire holds over 150,000 clones, just over 85% seen once, with about 7.3% in the top ten. The sequencing sample was made of peripheral blood. All receptors come from a man aged 50-59 years with active or convalescent COVID-19.

The rearrangement links TRBV6-5 to TRBJ2-5, with TRBD1 matching 10 bases. CDR1 is MNHEY, CDR2 SVGAGI, per germline. This CDR3 is 15 amino acids long. V lost 5 bases, J lost 9 bases, and 12 bases stayed unmatched. The CDR3 region is CASSRRDRGDLAQYF. The CDR3, as DNA: TGTGCCAGCAGTAGACGGGACAGGGGAGATCTGGCCCAGTACTTC.

This CDR3 is CASTPWDLNTEAFF. In nucleotides, the CDR3 is TGTGCCAGTACTCCCTGGGACTTGAACACTGAAGCTTTCTTT. The chain is built from TRBV19 and TRBJ1-1, with D possibly matching TRBD1 (5 bases). CDR3 length: 14 residues. V was clipped by 7 bases and J by 0 bases, with 12 bases between them. The germline V gene encodes CDR1 LNHDA and CDR2 SQIVND (reference sequence).

CDR3 nucleotides: TGCAGCGTTCGACAGGGCAATTTTAAATACTTC. Translation gives CSVRQGNFKYF. V and J are TRBV29-1 and TRBJ2-7, with 7 bases lining up with TRBD1. CDR1 SQVTM and CDR2 ANQGSEA come from the germline V gene. Trimming cost V 5 bases and J 13 bases; bases outside gene matches: 11. This CDR3 has 11 amino acids.

This chain uses TRBV5-4 with TRBJ2-5; D possibly corresponds to TRBD2 (6 bases). The CDR3 is 15 amino acids. V was clipped by 6 bases and J by 0 bases, with 15 bases between them. CDR1 SGHNT and CDR2 YYREEE come from the germline V gene (reference sequence). The CDR3 nucleotides are TGTGCCAGCACTCAAGGGACTTCGTACCAAGAGACCCAGTACTTC. The encoded protein is CASTQGTSYQETQYF.

The J gene is TRBJ2-1, the V gene TRBV7-2; 10 nucleotides match TRBD1. V shed 5 bases, J shed 5 bases, and the junction held 9 bases outside the gene matches. The length of the CDR3 is 16 residues. Germline V gene data show CDR1 as SGHTA and CDR2 as FQGNSA. The CDR3 nucleotides read TGTGCCAGCAGCACGCCGGGACAGGGGTCGGACAATGAGCAGTTCTTC. Its protein is CASSTPGQGSDNEQFF.

V gene TRBV11-3 combines with J gene TRBJ2-1; 12 bases line up with TRBD2. The CDR3 runs to 15 residues. From germline, CDR1 is SGHNT and CDR2 YENEEA. V shed 5 bases and J 2 bases; nucleotides not matched to a gene: 1. The chain's CDR3 is CASSRLAGAYNEQFF. As DNA, the CDR3 is TGTGCCAGCAGCCGACTAGCGGGGGCCTACAATGAGCAGTTCTTC.

This rearrangement joins TRBV29-1 to TRBJ2-4; D not resolved. This CDR3 has 11 residues. Germline CDR1 and CDR2: SQVTM and ANQGSEA. V lost 4 bases, J lost 5 bases, and 6 bases lay in between. The CDR3 loop is CSVGGENIQYF. For the CDR3, the DNA is TGCAGCGTTGGCGGTGAAAACATTCAGTACTTC.

The gene calls are TRBV5-1 and TRBJ1-1; TRBD1 aligns across 9 bases. The CDR3 is 17 residues long. Trimming took 4 bases from V and 3 from J; bases not matched to a gene: 13. Germline CDR1 is SGHRS and CDR2 is YFSETQ. DNA of the CDR3: TGCGCCAGCAGCCTAGAAGGGCCGGGACAGGGACACACTGAAGCTTTCTTT. This sequence encodes CASSLEGPGQGHTEAFF.

This clone was observed a handful of times. The chain employs TRBV7-9 and TRBJ2-7; D not resolved. This CDR3 spans 13 amino acids. Looked up from germline, CDR1 is SEHNR and CDR2 is FQNEAQ (reference sequence). The V end lost 4 bases, the J end lost 3 bases, and 10 bases lay between the germline ends. The CDR3 coding sequence is TGTGCCAGCAGCTCGGCACAGAACTACGAGCAGTACTTC. Residues: CASSSAQNYEQYF.

The chain is built from TRBV7-3 and TRBJ1-1; D is perhaps TRBD1 (6 bases). Trimming cost V 5 bases and J 4 bases, with 11 bases left between them. CDR3 length: 13 residues. Germline CDR1 and CDR2: SGHTA and FQGTGA. CDR3 nucleotide sequence: TGTGCCAGCAGCAACTACAGGGCCACTGAAGCTTTCTTT. This sequence encodes CASSNYRATEAFF.

This chain joins TRBV6-2 or TRBV6-3 and TRBJ2-2; TRBD2 matches at 7 bases. This CDR3 contains 16 residues. V was clipped by 2 bases and J by 4 bases; unmatched bases: 7. CDR1 is MNHEY, CDR2 SVGEGT, per germline. The CDR3 DNA sequence: TGTGCCAGCAGTTACCATGGCGGGAGCGCCACCGGGGAGCTGTTTTTT. Its protein is CASSYHGGSATGELFF.

The genes are TRBV5-6 and TRBJ2-3; 11 bases map to TRBD2. Trimming took 1 base from V and 3 from J; bases not matched to a gene: 10. Per the germline V gene, CDR1 is SGHDT and CDR2 is YYEEEE. The CDR3 is made up of 18 amino acids. The CDR3 here is CASSLPSGGTGWTDTQYF. The CDR3 DNA is TGTGCCAGCAGCTTGCCTAGCGGGGGGACTGGATGGACAGATACGCAGTATTTT.

V gene TRBV18 combines with J gene TRBJ2-1, with D perhaps matching TRBD1 (6 bases). This CDR3 has 16 amino acids. Per germline, CDR1 KGHSH and CDR2 LQKENI. Trimming stripped 0 bases from V and 7 bases from J, with 16 bases between. In nucleotides, the CDR3 is TGTGCCAGCTCACCACCCGCACTGACCCAGGGGAATGAGCAGTTCTTC. This translates into CASSPPALTQGNEQFF.

The chain links TRBV9 to TRBJ1-4; D is unclear. CDR3 size: 14 residues. V gave up 4 bases and J gave up 0 bases, with 7 bases separating them. Looked up from germline, CDR1 is SGDLS and CDR2 is YYNGEE. The CDR3 DNA sequence: TGTGCCAGCAGCCTCCAGTCAACTAATGAAAAACTGTTTTTT. Translating it yields CASSLQSTNEKLFF.

The CDR3 is CASSYSSLAIHNEQFF. CDR3 coding DNA: TGTGCCAGCAGTTACTCGTCTCTAGCCATCCACAATGAGCAGTTCTTC. The chain links TRBV6-5 to TRBJ2-1, with D possibly TRBD2 on 5 matching bases. Germline V gene sequence: CDR1 MNHEY, CDR2 SVGAGI. The CDR3 sequence is 16 residues long. V dropped 0 bases and J dropped 5 bases, with 14 bases sitting between them.

The CDR3 DNA reads as TGTGCCAGCAGCTTGGAGGGGGACAGGCATGGCTACACCTTC. Translated: CASSLEGDRHGYTF. The chain joins TRBV5-4 to TRBJ1-2; 8 bases fit TRBD1. The CDR3 contains 14 residues. CDR1 is SGHNT and CDR2 is YYREEE in the germline V gene (reference sequence). V was clipped by 0 bases and J by 6 bases; unmatched bases: 4.

The sample holds a few counts of this clone. The chain has TRBV21-1 and TRBJ1-5; the D call in the table, TRBD1, was not verified against the DNA. TRBV21-1 is marked as a pseudogene. The CDR3 contains 16 residues. This CDR3 is CASSKEGQFSNQPQHF. In nucleotides, the CDR3 is TGTGCCAGCAGCAAAGAGGGGCAGTTTAGCAATCAGCCCCAGCATTTT.

The chain combines TRBV19 with TRBJ1-2, with D perhaps matching TRBD1 (6 bases). This CDR3 comprises 14 residues. V was trimmed by 2 bases and J by 4 bases, leaving 11 bases between them. The germline V gene has CDR1 LNHDA and CDR2 SQIVND (reference sequence). As DNA, the CDR3 is TGTGCCAGTAGTATAATATCAGGGGCCTATGGCTACACCTTC. Protein sequence: CASSIISGAYGYTF.

In this sample, this clone turned up once. The gene calls are TRBV9 and TRBJ2-5, with 11 bases lining up with TRBD2. V lost 3 bases to trimming and J lost 4 bases; unmatched junction nucleotides: 5. The CDR3 sequence is 15 residues long. CDR1 is SGDLS, CDR2 YYNGEE, per germline. The CDR3 coding sequence is TGTGCCAGCAGCGGTACTAGCGGGAGTGGAGAGACCCAGTACTTC. This sequence encodes CASSGTSGSGETQYF.

The genes are TRBV18 and TRBJ2-3, with 9 bases matching TRBD1. The CDR3 length is 17 residues. Germline V lookup: CDR1 KGHSH, CDR2 LQKENI. The V and J ends lost 0 bases and 4 bases, in that order; junction bases with no gene match: 8. CDR3 in amino acids: CASSPPFGTGGSDTQYF. The CDR3 region has the DNA TGTGCCAGCTCACCACCGTTTGGAACAGGGGGCTCAGATACGCAGTATTTT. The full variable domain, its missing parts supplied by reference TRBV18 and TRBJ2-3, is NAGVMQNPRHLVRRRGQEARLRCSPMKGHSHVYWYRQLPEEGLKFMVYLQKENIIDESGMPKERFSAEFPKEGPSILRIQQVVRGDSAAYFCASSPPFGTGGSDTQYFGPGTRLTVL.

The V call is TRBV5-8, the J call TRBJ2-3; D not certain. Trimming shortened V by 5 bases and J by 2 bases, and 6 bases separated the two germline ends. This CDR3 spans 12 amino acids. CDR1 is SGHTS, CDR2 YDEGEE, per germline. The CDR3 region has the DNA TGTGCCAGCAGATTCTTCACAGATACGCAGTATTTT. It specifies CASRFFTDTQYF.

CDR3 bases: TGTGCCTGGTCAGCTCCGGGACACCGGGGGGATCAGCCCCAGCATTTT. Amino acid sequence: CAWSAPGHRGDQPQHF. The chain joins TRBV30 to TRBJ1-5; D might be TRBD1 (6 bases). The CDR3 length is 16 residues. V lost 5 bases and J lost 5, with 22 bases in between. Germline assignment: CDR1 GTSNPN and CDR2 SVGIG (reference sequence).

This clone came up once. J is TRBJ2-5 and V is TRBV6-1; 11 bases agree with TRBD2. V was clipped by 5 bases and J by 5 bases; unmatched bases: 10. The CDR3 has 16 residues. CDR1 is MNHNS and CDR2 is SASEGT in the germline V gene. The CDR3 bases are TGTGCCAGCAGTCAAGGACTAGCGGGCCCTTACGAGACCCAGTACTTC. It specifies CASSQGLAGPYETQYF.

The genes are TRBV10-3 and TRBJ1-5; D is unresolved. V lost 8 bases, J lost 7 bases, and 12 bases lay in between. Germline V CDR1 and CDR2: ENHRY, SYGVKD. The CDR3 loop spans 12 amino acids. The CDR3 loop reads CAIPEERQPQHF. The CDR3 DNA follows: TGTGCCATCCCAGAGGAGAGGCAGCCCCAGCATTTT.

In this sample, this clone turned up once. The chain has TRBV18 and TRBJ1-5; a weak D match, TRBD1 (5 bases). Between the trimmed V and J ends, which lost 4 bases and 7 bases, there was a span of 14 bases. Germline loops: CDR1 KGHSH, CDR2 LQKENI. This CDR3 is 14 amino acids long. The CDR3 sequence: CASSLIGRGQPQHF. For the CDR3, the DNA is TGTGCCAGCTCACTGATAGGGAGGGGACAGCCCCAGCATTTT.

The chain recombines TRBV4-1 with TRBJ1-6; 9 bases map to TRBD1. The CDR3 consists of 19 residues. Per the germline V gene, CDR1 is MGHRA and CDR2 is YSYEKL. V lost 2 bases, J lost 0 bases, and 8 bases stayed unmatched. The CDR3 sequence is CASSQTDRGLSSYNSPLHF. CDR3 bases: TGCGCCAGCAGCCAAACGGACAGGGGCCTTAGCTCCTATAATTCACCCCTCCACTTT.

The chain carries TRBV7-9 and TRBJ2-1; TRBD1 aligns across 7 bases. CDR3 length: 13 residues. J lost 6 bases, V lost 4 bases, and 3 bases had no gene match. CDR1 and CDR2 from the germline V gene are SEHNR and FQNEAQ (reference sequence). The CDR3 spells CASSWDSFNEQFF. DNA for the CDR3: TGTGCCAGCAGCTGGGACAGTTTCAATGAGCAGTTCTTC.

The J gene is TRBJ1-1, the V gene TRBV27; possible D gene TRBD1, 6 bases. V lost 6 bases, J lost 4 bases, and 18 bases lay in between. The CDR3 is made up of 15 amino acids. The V gene's germline CDR1 is MNHEY and CDR2 SMNVEV (reference sequence). The CDR3 loop is CASSKSSQGSTEAFF. CDR3 DNA sequence: TGTGCCAGCAGCAAGAGTTCCCAGGGGAGCACTGAAGCTTTCTTT.

This chain joins TRBV24-1 and TRBJ2-1, with D perhaps matching TRBD1 (6 bases). The CDR3 spans 16 residues. Germline V lookup: CDR1 KGHDR, CDR2 SFDVKD. Trimming left V 4 bases short and J 5 bases short, with 17 bases between. The CDR3 protein is CATSEARGQPDNEQFF. The DNA of the CDR3 is TGTGCCACCAGTGAGGCGCGAGGACAGCCCGACAATGAGCAGTTCTTC.